This section outlines one T cell receptor (beta chain) sequence together with its context. Its antigen is still unknown. These data are taken from a study of shared clonotypes between healthy human individuals. This CDR3 has 12 amino acids. The V gene's germline CDR1 is SQVTM and CDR2 ANQGSEA. The assay was immunoSEQ multiplex PCR, and TCRdb's table has in-frame clones only and misses some. The data hold about 1 million clones, with roughly 80% observed a single time. General study findings and limits: Large depth notwithstanding, sorted-subset sequencing proved incomplete by rarefaction.

The TCR comes from a young man in good health. Sequencing was done on a sample of memory CD4+ T cells sorted from blood. Subset meaning: CD45RA-negative fraction. The chain has TRBV29-1 and TRBJ2-5; 7 positions match TRBD1. The J call may be faulty, since TRBJ2-7 better matches the DNA end. The CDR3 sequence: CSGTGDSYEQYF. CDR3 nucleotides: TGCAGCGGTACAGGGGACTCCTACGAGCAGTACTTC.